This entry lists 23 T cell receptor beta chains sequenced from one sample in a study of T-cell memory formation after mild COVID-19 (dated by TCRdb to about 2021). Receptors were amplified or captured by 5' RACE. Sequencing relied on an Illumina NovaSeq 6000. The public sequencing data were trimmed at Q25 with fastp and processed into clonotypes with MiXCR by TCRdb, which kept only in-frame beta chains. One record per CDR3 amino acid sequence lists the most common genes and DNA. The sample table holds approximately 260,000 distinct CDR3 sequences, of which 15% to 20% were seen once. The ten biggest clones cover around a fifth of the sample. The sample comprised PBMCs or a T cell subset sorted from them (not recorded which). These TCRs come from a man younger than 35 who had mild COVID-19 (a few samples of this study predate the infection). The sample titles of this study are shuffled in the database, so cell type and time point are left out; the donor was told from shared clones.

This clonotype was observed a few times. The CDR3 DNA follows: TGTGCCAGCAGAAGAGAGGGGGAAGGCTACACCTTC. Its translation: CASRREGEGYTF. This sequence joins TRBV12-3 or TRBV12-4 and TRBJ1-2; possible D gene TRBD1, 6 bases. The CDR3 length is 12 residues. V dropped 6 bases and J dropped 8 bases, with 13 bases sitting between them.

V gene TRBV12-3 or TRBV12-4 combines with J gene TRBJ1-1, with a tentative D call TRBD1 (5 bases). V lost 6 bases to trimming and J lost 6 bases, with 8 bases between them. This CDR3 is built from 11 residues. The CDR3: CASRGGAEAFF. CDR3 coding DNA: TGTGCCAGCAGGGGGGGGGCTGAAGCTTTCTTT.

On this clonotype: This could be a read error, since a much larger clone is one nucleotide away. DNA of the CDR3: TGCAGCGTGGCAGTCTCCTACAATGAGCAGTTCTTC. Its protein product is CSVAVSYNEQFF. The chain recombines TRBV29-1 with TRBJ2-1; no clear D. The CDR3 has 12 residues. Germline CDR1 and CDR2: SQVTM and ANQGSEA. The V end lost 6 bases, the J end lost 0 bases, and 6 bases lay between the germline ends.

This clonotype came up a few times. V and J are TRBV11-2 and TRBJ2-7; 11 positions match TRBD1. V lost 5 bases and J lost 0; bases outside the gene matches: 9. Per the germline V gene, CDR1 is SGHAT and CDR2 is FQNNGV. This CDR3 has 17 residues. CDR3 coding DNA: TGTGCCAGCAGCCCCGGGACAGGGGGTCAGAGCTCCTACGAGCAGTACGTC. It specifies CASSPGTGGQSSYEQYV.

This clonotype was detected only a few times. This chain joins TRBV29-1 and TRBJ2-7; 7 bases line up with TRBD1. Germline CDR1 reads SQVTM; CDR2 reads ANQGSEA. The CDR3 loop spans 13 amino acids. Losses at the gene ends were 5 bases for V and 0 bases for J; bases not matched to a gene: 4. The CDR3 loop is CSVRRGHSYEQYF. CDR3 bases: TGCAGCGTTCGTAGGGGGCACTCCTACGAGCAGTACTTC.

The chain joins TRBV6-5 to TRBJ1-1; TRBD1 aligns across 8 bases. This CDR3 region has 13 residues. CDR1 and CDR2 (germline): MNHEY, SVGAGI. V was pared by 6 bases and J by 3 bases, with 3 bases of the junction left unmatched. This chain's CDR3 is CASRKQGDTEAFF. The CDR3 DNA reads as TGTGCCAGCAGGAAACAGGGGGACACTGAAGCTTTCTTT.

This clonotype was counted between two and nine times. The rearrangement links TRBV20-1 to TRBJ2-3, with D uncertain. V lost 0 bases and J lost 2, with 9 bases in between. CDR1 and CDR2 from the germline V gene are DFQATT and SNEGSKA (reference sequence). The CDR3 is 14 residues long. The CDR3 loop reads CSARDNRLTDTQYF. As DNA, the CDR3 is TGCAGTGCTAGAGATAATAGGCTCACAGATACGCAGTATTTT.

This clonotype was counted between two and nine times. The chain employs TRBV10-3 and TRBJ2-3; D gene unclear. Germline assignment: CDR1 ENHRY and CDR2 SYGVKD. This CDR3 is 13 amino acids long. V was clipped by 6 bases and J by 6 bases, with 13 bases between them. The CDR3 DNA follows: TGTGCCATCAGAGAACTTGTTGCGGATACGCAGTATTTT. Translating gives CAIRELVADTQYF.

This clonotype was picked up a small number of times. At one end the junction does not follow the germline gene, possibly because of a read error. This chain uses TRBV29-1 with TRBJ1-2; the D is unclear. CDR1 is SQVTM, CDR2 ANQGSEA, per germline. There are 13 residues in the CDR3. DNA for the CDR3: TGCAGCGTTCAAGACGCCCGGGAGTATGGCTACACCTTC. Translated, it gives CSVQDAREYGYTF.

The chain is built from TRBV4-1 and TRBJ2-7; the D gene is possibly TRBD1 (7 bases). Germline V CDR1 and CDR2: MGHRA, YSYEKL. The V end was cut by 2 bases, the J end by 6 bases, with 20 bases between. The CDR3 loop spans 16 amino acids. In DNA form, the CDR3 reads TGCGCCAGCAGCCAAACTCCGGGACAGCGAGCGGGCGAGCAGTACTTC. Its translation: CASSQTPGQRAGEQYF.

This clonotype turned up a few times. The V call is TRBV11-2, the J call TRBJ2-3, with D unresolved. Trimming cost V 6 bases and J 1 base, with 14 bases left between them. Germline V gene data show CDR1 as SGHAT and CDR2 as FQNNGV. The CDR3 has 15 amino acids. The CDR3 sequence is CASRIPWQGTDTQYF. The CDR3 DNA is TGTGCCAGCAGAATCCCCTGGCAGGGCACAGATACGCAGTATTTT.

This clonotype was observed many times. The chain recombines TRBV20-1 with TRBJ2-1; no firm D call. V lost 5 bases, J lost 5 bases, and 13 bases lay in between. The length of the CDR3 is 13 residues. CDR1 and CDR2 from the germline V gene are DFQATT and SNEGSKA (reference sequence). The CDR3 here is CSAAWLLNNEQFF. The CDR3 DNA follows: TGCAGTGCTGCGTGGCTCCTCAACAATGAGCAGTTCTTC.

This clonotype appeared once. The chain joins TRBV15 to TRBJ1-5; no clear D. Trimming left V 3 bases short and J 5 bases short, with 17 bases between. The CDR3 sequence is 16 residues long. Germline V gene sequence: CDR1 LNHNV, CDR2 YYDKDF (reference sequence). The CDR3 sequence is CATSSGLWQIYQPQHF. CDR3 sequence (DNA): TGTGCCACCAGCAGTGGCCTCTGGCAGATCTATCAGCCCCAGCATTTT.

This clonotype was recorded many times. The chain joins TRBV4-1 to TRBJ1-1, with D perhaps TRBD1 (5 bases). Trimming took 7 bases from V and 7 from J, leaving 13 bases between them. The CDR3 covers 12 residues. Germline V gene lookup returns CDR1 MGHRA and CDR2 YSYEKL. The CDR3 here is CASTNSGGEAFF. The CDR3 DNA sequence: TGCGCCAGCACCAACTCGGGGGGTGAAGCTTTCTTT.

There are a few counts of this clonotype. The gene calls are TRBV28 and TRBJ1-3, with D uncertain. CDR1 is MDHEN and CDR2 is SYDVKM in the germline V gene. The CDR3 is 12 amino acids. V was cut by 2 bases and J by 8 bases, with 7 bases left in between. The CDR3 sequence: CASSLHGDTIYF. CDR3 bases: TGTGCCAGCAGTTTACATGGCGACACCATATATTTT.

This clonotype appeared a few times. V is TRBV5-1 and J is TRBJ2-3; 10 bases align to TRBD2. This CDR3 is built from 16 residues. Trimming removed 0 bases from V and 2 bases from J; junction bases left unmatched: 3. CDR1 and CDR2 (germline): SGHRS, YFSETQ. Here the CDR3 DNA reads TGCGCCAGCAGCTTGGGGACTAGCGGCGTCACAGATACGCAGTATTTT. Amino acids: CASSLGTSGVTDTQYF.

The J gene is TRBJ2-3, the V gene TRBV13, with 12 bases fitting TRBD2. In germline, CDR1 is PRHDT, CDR2 FYEKMQ (reference sequence). This CDR3 has 14 amino acids. V trimming: 5 bases; J trimming: 7 bases; junction bases outside the gene matches: 4. This CDR3 reads CASSRTSGEYTQYF. The DNA of the CDR3 is TGTGCCAGCAGCAGGACTAGCGGGGAGTATACGCAGTATTTT.

The J gene is TRBJ2-2, the V gene TRBV7-3, with 12 bases fitting TRBD1. The CDR3 length is 17 residues. The germline V gene has CDR1 SGHTA and CDR2 FQGTGA. J was trimmed by 5 bases and V by 5 bases; bases with no gene match: 9. The CDR3, as DNA: TGTGCCAGCAGCCTTACGGGACAGGGGGCACGGACCGGGGAGCTGTTTTTT. Amino acids: CASSLTGQGARTGELFF.

This clonotype was picked up a small number of times. V gene TRBV7-2 combines with J gene TRBJ1-2; TRBD1 is a possible D gene (5 bases). Between the trimmed V and J ends, which lost 0 bases and 7 bases, there was a span of 9 bases. CDR1 is SGHTA and CDR2 is FQGNSA in the germline V gene. The CDR3 consists of 13 residues. The DNA for the CDR3 is TGTGCCAGCAGCTTAGCGGAAGGGGCTGGCTACACCTTC. Residues: CASSLAEGAGYTF.

The gene calls are TRBV20-1 and TRBJ2-4; D not resolved. Germline V gene sequence: CDR1 DFQATT, CDR2 SNEGSKA (reference sequence). Trimming shortened V by 5 bases and J by 0 bases, and 5 bases separated the two germline ends. CDR3 size: 12 residues. As DNA, the CDR3 is TGCAGTGCTGACTTAGCCAAAAACATTCAGTACTTC. Encoded protein: CSADLAKNIQYF.

This clonotype appeared a few times. V usage is TRBV19 and J usage is TRBJ1-1, with 9 bases identical to TRBD1. CDR3 length: 12 residues. Germline V gene sequence: CDR1 LNHDA, CDR2 SQIVND (reference sequence). The trim removed 10 bases at V and 3 bases at J, leaving 3 bases unmatched. DNA for the CDR3: TGTGCCACGACAGGGGGGGACACTGAAGCTTTCTTT. It yields the protein CATTGGDTEAFF.

This clonotype was found a few times. The chain couples TRBV6-1 to TRBJ1-5; D is uncertain. The CDR3 is 15 amino acids. Trimming took off 8 bases at V and 0 bases at J, with 14 bases between the two ends. Per the germline V gene, CDR1 is MNHNS and CDR2 is SASEGT. CDR3 DNA: TGTGCCAGCTTCCATGGAGGTTATAGCAATCAGCCCCAGCATTTT. It yields the protein CASFHGGYSNQPQHF.

This clonotype has a handful of counts. This chain joins TRBV4-1 and TRBJ2-5, with no clear D. In germline, CDR1 is MGHRA, CDR2 YSYEKL. Trimming shortened V by 1 base and J by 2 bases, and 11 bases separated the two germline ends. This CDR3 is 15 amino acids long. CDR3 amino acids: CASSQVSRGQETQYF. In nucleotides, the CDR3 is TGCGCCAGCAGCCAAGTGTCCCGTGGGCAAGAGACCCAGTACTTC.